The clone carrying this T cell receptor (beta chain) was detected a few times. Source study methods: Reference gene primer amplification in the assay estimated nucleated cell counts. Generated by immunoSEQ multiplex PCR, the TCRdb table keeps only in-frame clones and is missing some. The V and J calls and the clone size are those of that table, but D and trimming were determined from the DNA. The table shows about 210,000 clones, with about four fifths occurring only once. This sample was included in a study of blood T cell repertoires in COVID-19. About the research overall: Acute-phase and convalescent COVID-19 samples originated in the United States, Italy and Spain. T cells, B-cell-depleted T cells, or PBMCs provided the cDNA or gDNA that served as material.

V was shortened by 1 base and J by 6 bases, with 7 bases between the two germline ends. CDR1 and CDR2 from the germline V gene are SGHRS and YFSETQ. The CDR3 runs 12 residues. Sequenced input: peripheral blood. The chain combines TRBV5-1 with TRBJ1-2; no definite D call. The clonotype was recovered from a man aged 45-65 years with active or convalescent COVID-19. The DNA of the CDR3 is TGCGCCAGCAGCTTGAACGGGGATGGCTACACCTTC. This codes for CASSLNGDGYTF.